The clone carrying this T cell receptor beta chain showed up many times. TCRdb recomputed calls from the 5' RACE reads with MiXCR, one row per CDR3 protein. Of roughly 42,000 distinct CDR3 sequences listed, more than 10% were seen once; the top ten hold roughly a sixth. The CDR3 length is 13 residues. With 4 bases clipped from V and 4 bases from J, the junction kept 1 base outside the gene matches. The V gene's germline CDR1 is SGHVS and CDR2 FNYEAQ. This sample stems from a study of early T cells in non-severe SARS-CoV-2 infection. The rearrangement joins TRBV7-6 to TRBJ2-7; 10 positions match TRBD1. The sample taken for sequencing was whole blood. The receptor was isolated from an adult who was a healthcare worker with PCR-confirmed SARS-CoV-2 infection or an uninfected control (not recorded which). The CDR3 DNA reads as TGTGCCAGCAGCTGGGGACAGGGGTACGAGCAGTACTTC. Protein sequence: CASSWGQGYEQYF.